These T cell receptor beta chains were read from a single sample in a study of control samples from healthy donors and cancer patients. Data came from immunoSEQ multiplex PCR; TCRdb stores just in-frame clones and leaves some out. The table lists 150,000 to 200,000 clones, just over 85% of them singletons, with over 1.5% in the top ten. Sequenced input: blood. These receptors all come from a man younger than 30 in good health. CDR3s include the opening cysteine and the closing phenylalanine or tryptophan.

v_call cdr3_aa
TRBV27 CASSLLQGSTEAFF
TRBV7-2 CASSLTGYGYTF
TRBV12-3/TRBV12-4 CASSGNIETQYF
TRBV5-8 CASSSTATGELFF
TRBV5-6 CASSLWGSYEQYF
TRBV2 CASSGLGESGETQYF
TRBV6-5 CASRKSSYNSPLHF
TRBV9 CASSDSVNYGYTF
TRBV7-2 CASSGGVRGEQFF
TRBV25-1 CASSGTGVAGANVLTF
TRBV3-1/TRBV3-2 CASSQSGRNTEAFF
TRBV5-1 CASSLLPQEKETQYF
TRBV11-2 CASSLLGGGRDEQFF
TRBV27 CASSSGQGGNQPQHF
TRBV18 CASSPTMDRGLYEQYF
TRBV11-2 CASSLAGPDTEAFF
TRBV7-8 CASSLDGQVMETQYF
TRBV3-1/TRBV3-2 CASSQGVDSYEQYF
TRBV5-5 CASSRDGFGDEQYF
TRBV7-8 CASSLYGANTEAFF
TRBV27 CASSPRHGSISPLHF
TRBV6-5 CASRAGQGSNYGYTF
TRBV6-5 CASSTQRPTYEAFF
TRBV6-2/TRBV6-3 CASSFLSSYEQYF
TRBV6-5 CASRLDRANEQFF
TRBV3-1/TRBV3-2 CASSQGAHRSTEAFF
TRBV6-5 CASRRAAGELFF
TRBV5-1 CASSLLGAGTDTQYF
TRBV5-1 CASSSGQGAYEQYF
TRBV4-2 CASSSTVGNEQFF